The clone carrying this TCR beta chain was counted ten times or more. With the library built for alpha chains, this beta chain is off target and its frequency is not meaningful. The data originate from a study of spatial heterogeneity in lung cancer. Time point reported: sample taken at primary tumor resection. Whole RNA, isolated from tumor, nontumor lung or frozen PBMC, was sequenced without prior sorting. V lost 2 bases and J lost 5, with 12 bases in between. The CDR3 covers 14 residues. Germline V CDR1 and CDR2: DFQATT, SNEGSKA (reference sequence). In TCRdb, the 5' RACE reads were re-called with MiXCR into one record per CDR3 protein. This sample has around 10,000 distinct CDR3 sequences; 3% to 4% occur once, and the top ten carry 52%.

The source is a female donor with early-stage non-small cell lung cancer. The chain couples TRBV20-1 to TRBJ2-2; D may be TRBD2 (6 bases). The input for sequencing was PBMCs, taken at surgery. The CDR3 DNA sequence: TGCAGTGCTAGACAGGGAGGTACAACCGGGGAGCTGTTTTTT. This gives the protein CSARQGGTTGELFF.